The entry below describes one T cell receptor (beta chain). As yet, its antigen is unknown. This table comes from immunoSEQ multiplex PCR, and its TCRdb copy is limited to in-frame clones, with some not included. The profile shows roughly 2.1 million clones, under 95% of them singletons. Positively selected for CCR7, the CD45RO-negative cells used as naive CD8 cells excluded terminally differentiated effector memory CD45RA+ cells. The data stem from a study of shared clonotypes between healthy human individuals. Study-wide findings and caveats: An anticipated effect of sequencing depth on clonotype sharing among donors was recognized. In several donors, around 5.5% of naive CD4 clonotypes appeared in common.

Sequences were obtained from naive CD8+ T cells from PBMCs. The clonotype originates from a man younger than 35 in good health. Some clones in this sample may be carry-over from other donors' samples.

The CDR3 is CASSQVFETEAFF. CDR3 DNA sequence: TGCGCCAGCAGCCAAGTCTTCGAGACTGAAGCTTTCTTT. The chain employs TRBV4-1 and TRBJ1-1, with D unresolved. V lost 1 base and J 5 bases, leaving 8 bases between the germline ends. The germline CDR1 and CDR2 sequences are MGHRA and YSYEKL. The CDR3 is 13 amino acids.